This TCR beta chain was observed in a study of cytomegalovirus exposure and HLA in healthy donors. Study outcomes and limitations: As a later analysis showed, a missense DCLRE1C variant was linked to trimming of TCR beta V- and J-genes. Later analysis identified 16,951 TCR beta sequences associated with HLA alleles, using a false discovery rate threshold of 0.05. A later analysis, which compared TCR beta chains of equal frequency, found the HLA-associated ones more clonally expanded.

Concerning this clone itself: Antigen unknown.

The CDR3 has 18 residues. CDR1 MNHEY and CDR2 SMNVEV come from the germline V gene (reference sequence). Trimming took 8 bases from V and 2 from J; bases not matched to a gene: 17. A multiplex PCR was run with 60 Vbeta primers and 13 Jbeta primers. In the authors' workflow: In a later analysis, the count reached 80 million or so unique TCR beta chains, with roughly 12 million shared. TCRdb keeps only in-frame clones here, not all; method: immunoSEQ multiplex PCR. The V and J calls and clone size are taken from that table; D and trimming were inferred from the DNA. The data show 250,000 to 350,000 clones, roughly 90% seen once.

This rearrangement joins TRBV27 to TRBJ2-1; 8 nucleotides agree with TRBD1. The sample taken for sequencing was PBMCs. The TCR was taken from a man in his forties in good health and CMV-seropositive. The CDR3 DNA is TGTGCCAGCTCGGGGGCAGGGGGCGTCCTCTTAACCTACAATGAGCAGTTCTTC. Translation: CASSGAGGVLLTYNEQFF.